This record covers a single TCR beta chain. Assembly of TCR beta libraries relied on iRepertoire HTBI primers together with Arm-PCR of CDR3 regions. TCRdb independently ran MiXCR on the multiplex PCR reads; one entry per CDR3 protein. The sample includes approximately 540,000 distinct CDR3 sequences, about 12% of them seen just once. As to time point: newly diagnosed GD, antithyroid drugs for less than 3 months. The authors made the TCR library using RNA they extracted from PBMCs. These data come from a study of regulatory T cells in long-lasting Graves disease. The CDR3 is 13 residues long. Germline assignment: CDR1 DFQATT and CDR2 SNEGSKA (reference sequence). V was shortened by 4 bases and J by 0 bases, with 9 bases between the two germline ends. The sample also formed part of further work on T cells in Graves' hyperthyroidism and ophthalmopathy.

Sequences were derived from peripheral blood mononuclear cells (PBMCs), sampled at new diagnosis, from a patient treated with antithyroid drugs. The clonotype originates from a woman aged 30 to 39 with Graves disease. This sequence joins TRBV20-1 and TRBJ1-2; D may be TRBD1 (6 bases). DNA for the CDR3: TGCAGTGCTATCAGGGGAGCTAACTATGGCTACACCTTC. Protein product: CSAIRGANYGYTF.